This T cell receptor beta chain is from a study of blood T cell repertoires in COVID-19 (dated by TCRdb to between 2020 and 2021). Describing the broader study: The collaborator samples originated in the United States, Italy and Spain and spanned the acute and convalescent phases of COVID-19. Deeply sampled blood TCRbeta repertoires from subjects exposed to, actively infected with, or recovered from COVID-19 were included in the dataset. The prospective study material was composed of cDNA or gDNA derived from T cells, B-cell-depleted T cells, or PBMCs. A de-identified subject ID, COVID-19 status, age in years and sex were almost always included in the sample metadata. Samples were obtained from the ongoing ImmuneRACE study (first 160 participants) and from 950 to 1,500 subjects provided by 6 global collaborators. The repertoires were made available in a free public database intended to serve as a resource for research on the immune response to SARS-CoV-2. Where HLA class I and class II types were available, the types were taken from metadata supplied by the sample provider, not from assay-based typing.

From its cysteine to its phenylalanine, the CDR3 spans 16 amino acids. The only DNA kept is the CDR3, 48 bases in frame from the first base. The junction shows trimming of 6 bases on V and 1 base on J, and the gene matches do not reach 8 bases of it. CDR1 is given as SGHAT and CDR2 as FQNNGV, both from the germline V gene. Collaborating institutions collected whole blood in K2EDTA tubes following their own protocols. For TCRbeta analysis, collaborators shipped samples in one of three forms: frozen whole blood, isolated PBMCs, or DNA extracted from either of those sample types. The immunoSEQ Assay, a bias-controlled multiplex PCR, was used to amplify TCRbeta CDR3 regions from genomic DNA. In the paper's pipeline: Within the assay, amplification of reference gene primers was used to estimate how many nucleated cells each sample contained. To quantify the absolute abundance of each unique TCRbeta CDR3 rearrangement, sequence reads were collapsed and filtered. For each sample, productive Simpson clonality was calculated as the square root of Simpson's diversity index over productive rearrangements. TCRdb holds this immuneACCESS table with in-frame rearrangements only. Some clones are missing; in checked studies, unresolved V genes explain under half, and the rest has no known cause. Clonal size and the V and J genes are those of that table, whereas D and trimming came from the DNA. In all, the sample holds about 110,000 clones, and over 60% of those were seen once. The ten largest make up 4% to 5.5% of the sample.

The paper's findings and limits, for the study overall: Clinical and demographic metadata were provided uncurated, with the amount varying by source and participant.

On this clone itself: Its antigen remains unidentified. Base qualities were left out, and no much larger clone turns up one base away.

Sequenced sample: peripheral blood. The receptor was isolated from a man between 65 and 85 years old with acute or convalescent COVID-19. Here the chain combines TRBV11-2 and TRBJ2-2; TRBD1 aligns with 7 central bases. The encoded CDR3 is CASSFRTGWNTGELFF. The DNA reads as follows: TGTGCCAGCAGTTTCCGGACAGGCTGGAACACCGGGGAGCTGTTTTTT.